Sequencing of this T cell receptor (beta chain) was carried out in a study of blood T cell repertoires in COVID-19. The length of the CDR3 is 13 residues. The V gene's germline CDR1 is LGHDT and CDR2 YNNKEL (reference sequence). V trimming: 4 bases; J trimming: 12 bases; junction bases outside the gene matches: 10. Authors' analysis steps: How many nucleated cells were present was estimated from reference gene primer amplification. This table comes from immunoSEQ multiplex PCR, and its TCRdb copy is limited to in-frame clones, with some not included. The DNA gave D and trimming, while V, J and clone size come from that table. The repertoire has over 250,000 clones, approximately 85% of them found once; the top ten carry approximately 11%.

The sequenced sample consisted of peripheral blood. The chain employs TRBV3-1 (or the pseudogene TRBV3-2) and TRBJ1-1, with TRBD1 identical over 8 bases. This receptor was taken from a woman aged 70-85 years with acute or convalescent COVID-19. The CDR3 DNA is TGTGCCAGCAGCCGACAGGGGCCATGGGAAACTTTCTTT. This codes for CASSRQGPWETFF.